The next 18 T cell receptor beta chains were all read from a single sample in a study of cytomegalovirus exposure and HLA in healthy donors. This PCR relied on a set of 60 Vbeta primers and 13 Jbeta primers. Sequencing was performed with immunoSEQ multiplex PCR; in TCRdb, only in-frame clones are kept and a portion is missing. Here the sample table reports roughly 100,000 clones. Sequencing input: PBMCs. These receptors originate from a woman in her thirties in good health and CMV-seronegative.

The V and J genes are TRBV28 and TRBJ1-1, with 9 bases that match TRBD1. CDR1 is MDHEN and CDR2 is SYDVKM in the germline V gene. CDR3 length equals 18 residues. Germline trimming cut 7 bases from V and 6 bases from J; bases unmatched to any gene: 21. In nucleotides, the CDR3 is TGTGCCAGCACTATAACGATCGTGGGACAGGGCCGAACATCTGAAGCTTTCTTT. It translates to CASTITIVGQGRTSEAFF.

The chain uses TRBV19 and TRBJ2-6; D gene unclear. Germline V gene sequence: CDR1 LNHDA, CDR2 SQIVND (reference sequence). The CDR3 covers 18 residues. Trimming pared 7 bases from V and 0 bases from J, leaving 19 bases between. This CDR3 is CASTELPIGYSGANVLTF. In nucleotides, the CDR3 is TGTGCCAGTACGGAGCTCCCGATTGGTTACTCTGGGGCCAACGTCCTGACTTTC. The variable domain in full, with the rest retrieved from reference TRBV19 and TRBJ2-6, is DGGITQSPKYLFRKEGQNVTLSCEQNLNHDAMYWYRQDPGQGLRLIYYSQIVNDFQKGDIAEGYSVSREKKESFPLTVTSAQKNPTAFYLCASTELPIGYSGANVLTFGAGSRLTVL.

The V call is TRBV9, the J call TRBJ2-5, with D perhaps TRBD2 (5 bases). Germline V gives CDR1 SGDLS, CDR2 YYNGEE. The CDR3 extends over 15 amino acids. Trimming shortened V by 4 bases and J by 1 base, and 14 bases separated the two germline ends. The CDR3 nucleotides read TGTGCCAGCAGCCCCAGACCGAGGGTCCAAGAGACCCAGTACTTC. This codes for CASSPRPRVQETQYF.

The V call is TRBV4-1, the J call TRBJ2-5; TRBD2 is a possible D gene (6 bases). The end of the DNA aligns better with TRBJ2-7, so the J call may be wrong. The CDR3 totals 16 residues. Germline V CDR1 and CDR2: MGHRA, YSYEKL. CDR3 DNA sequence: TGCGCCAGCAGAGACATATTTACTAGCAGCTCCTACGAGCAGTACTTC. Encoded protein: CASRDIFTSSSYEQYF.

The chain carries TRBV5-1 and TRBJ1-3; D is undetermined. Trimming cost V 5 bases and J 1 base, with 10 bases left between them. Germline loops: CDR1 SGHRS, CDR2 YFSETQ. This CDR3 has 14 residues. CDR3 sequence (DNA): TGCGCCAGCAGTTCCGACACGTCTGGAAACACCATATATTTT. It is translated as CASSSDTSGNTIYF.

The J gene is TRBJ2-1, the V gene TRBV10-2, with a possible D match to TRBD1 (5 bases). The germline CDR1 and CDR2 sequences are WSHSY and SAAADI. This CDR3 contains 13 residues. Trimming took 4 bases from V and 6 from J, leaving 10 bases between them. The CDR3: CASSGTRVNEQFF. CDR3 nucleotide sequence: TGCGCCAGCAGTGGGACCAGGGTCAATGAGCAGTTCTTC.

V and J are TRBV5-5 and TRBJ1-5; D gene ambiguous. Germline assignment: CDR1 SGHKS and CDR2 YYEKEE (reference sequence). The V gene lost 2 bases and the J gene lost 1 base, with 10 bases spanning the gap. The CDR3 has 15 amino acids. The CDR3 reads CASSFSPRSNQPQHF. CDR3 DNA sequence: TGTGCCAGCAGCTTCTCCCCCCGGAGCAATCAGCCCCAGCATTTT. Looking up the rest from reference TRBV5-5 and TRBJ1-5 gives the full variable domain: DAGVTQSPTHLIKTRGQQVTLRCSPISGHKSVSWYQQVLGQGPQFIFQYYEKEERGRGNFPDRFSARQFPNYSSELNVNALLLGDSALYLCASSFSPRSNQPQHFGDGTRLSIL.

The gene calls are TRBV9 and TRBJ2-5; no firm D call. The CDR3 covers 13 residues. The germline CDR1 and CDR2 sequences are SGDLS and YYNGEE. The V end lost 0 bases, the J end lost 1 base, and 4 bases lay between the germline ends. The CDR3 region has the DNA TGTGCCAGCAGCGTAGCTGTCCAAGAGACCCAGTACTTC. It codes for CASSVAVQETQYF.

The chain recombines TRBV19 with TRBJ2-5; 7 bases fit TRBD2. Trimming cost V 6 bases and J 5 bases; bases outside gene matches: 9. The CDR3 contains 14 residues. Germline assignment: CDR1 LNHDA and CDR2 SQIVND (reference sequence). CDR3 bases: TGTGCCAGTAGCGGGACTACCGGGAGGGAGACCCAGTACTTC. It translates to CASSGTTGRETQYF.

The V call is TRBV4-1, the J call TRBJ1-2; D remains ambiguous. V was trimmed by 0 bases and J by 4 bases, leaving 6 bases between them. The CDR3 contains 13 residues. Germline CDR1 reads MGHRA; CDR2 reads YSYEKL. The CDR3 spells CASSQDPSYGYTF. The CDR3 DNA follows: TGCGCCAGCAGCCAAGACCCCAGCTATGGCTACACCTTC.

CDR3 DNA: TGCGCCAGCAGCCAACTCCCGGGACAGGGTGCTCGGGAAAAACTGTTTTTT. It yields the protein CASSQLPGQGAREKLFF. This sequence joins TRBV4-1 and TRBJ1-4, with 9 bases that match TRBD1. The CDR3 extends over 17 amino acids. In germline, CDR1 is MGHRA, CDR2 YSYEKL. J gave up 8 bases and V 2 bases, and 12 bases lay outside the gene matches.

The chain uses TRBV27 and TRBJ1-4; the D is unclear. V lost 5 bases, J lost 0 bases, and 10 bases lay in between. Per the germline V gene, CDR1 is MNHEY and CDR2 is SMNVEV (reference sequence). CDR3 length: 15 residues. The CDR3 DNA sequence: TGTGCCAGCAGTCCCACGGGGTCAACTAATGAAAAACTGTTTTTT. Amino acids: CASSPTGSTNEKLFF.

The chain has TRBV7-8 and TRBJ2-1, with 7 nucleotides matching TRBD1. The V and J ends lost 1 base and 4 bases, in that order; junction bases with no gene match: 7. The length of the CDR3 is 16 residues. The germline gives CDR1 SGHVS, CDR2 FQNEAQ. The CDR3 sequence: CASSLDPGTAYNEQFF. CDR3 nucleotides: TGTGCCAGCAGCTTAGACCCTGGGACAGCTTACAATGAGCAGTTCTTC.

CDR3 protein: CSVEEEGDKLFF. For the CDR3, the DNA is TGCAGCGTTGAAGAAGAGGGGGATAAACTGTTTTTT. This rearrangement joins TRBV29-1 to TRBJ1-4, with a possible D match to TRBD1 (6 bases). The CDR3 covers 12 residues. Trimming removed 0 bases from V and 11 bases from J, with 10 bases in between. CDR1 is SQVTM, CDR2 ANQGSEA, per germline.

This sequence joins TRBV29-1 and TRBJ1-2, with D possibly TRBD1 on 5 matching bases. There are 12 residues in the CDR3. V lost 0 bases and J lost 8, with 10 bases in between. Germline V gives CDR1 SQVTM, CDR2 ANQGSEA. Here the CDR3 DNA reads TGCAGCGTTGAAGATCGGCGGACAGGCTACACCTTC. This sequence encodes CSVEDRRTGYTF.

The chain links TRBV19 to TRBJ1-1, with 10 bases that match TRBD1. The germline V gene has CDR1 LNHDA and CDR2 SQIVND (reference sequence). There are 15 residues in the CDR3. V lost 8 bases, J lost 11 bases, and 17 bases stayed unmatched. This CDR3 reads CASAPTGTGVRGAFF. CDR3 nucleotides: TGTGCCAGTGCCCCAACCGGGACAGGGGTTCGGGGGGCTTTCTTT.

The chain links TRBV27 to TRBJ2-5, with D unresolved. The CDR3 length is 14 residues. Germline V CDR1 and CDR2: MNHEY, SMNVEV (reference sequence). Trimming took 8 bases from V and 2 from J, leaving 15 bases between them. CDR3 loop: CASRRFLEQETQYF. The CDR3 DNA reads TGTGCCAGCCGAAGGTTTTTGGAGCAAGAGACCCAGTACTTC.

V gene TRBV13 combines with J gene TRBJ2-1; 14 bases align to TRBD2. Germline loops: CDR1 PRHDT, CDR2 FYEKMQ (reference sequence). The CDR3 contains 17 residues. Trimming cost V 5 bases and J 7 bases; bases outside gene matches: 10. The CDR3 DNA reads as TGTGCCAGCAGCCCCCGGGGACTAGCGGGAGTGGGGAATGAGCAGTTCTTC. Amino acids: CASSPRGLAGVGNEQFF.